The next 14 T cell receptor beta chains were all read from a single sample in a study of T cell repertoires in cytomegalovirus infection. These receptors are not linked to any known antigen. TCRdb re-called the reads with MiXCR, one entry per CDR3 protein. The repertoire consists of some 940,000 distinct CDR3 sequences, with around 32% occurring once and the leading ten covering 13%. The sequencing used cultured CD8+ T cells from PBMCs, collected from culture after CMV antigen stimulation. These receptor sequences come from a human donor in good health (CMV status not recorded). Some clones in this sample may be carry-over from other donors' samples.

CDR3 sequence (DNA): TGTGCCAGCAGCCAGGGATCCGCAGGGGAGCTGTTTTTT. Amino acid sequence: CASSQGSAGELFF. The genes are TRBV4-2 and TRBJ2-2; no reliable D call. The CDR3 totals 13 residues. V was cut by 3 bases and J by 8 bases, with 10 bases left in between. Per germline, CDR1 LGHNA and CDR2 YNFKEQ.

This clonotype was detected a few times. The chain uses TRBV11-2 and TRBJ1-1; no firm D call. Trimming removed 5 bases at V and 1 base at J, with 17 bases between. Germline values: CDR1 SGHAT, CDR2 FQNNGV. This CDR3 region has 16 residues. This CDR3 reads CASSPWSGSGNTEAFF. CDR3 nucleotide sequence: TGTGCCAGCAGCCCGTGGTCGGGATCTGGGAACACTGAAGCTTTCTTT.

In this sample, this clonotype turned up a few times. The chain is built from TRBV12-3 or TRBV12-4 and TRBJ1-5; 7 bases map to TRBD1. This CDR3 is built from 13 residues. Trimming took 7 bases from V and 4 from J; bases not matched to a gene: 4. CDR3 sequence reads: CASTVQGNQPQHF. CDR3 coding DNA: TGTGCCAGCACCGTACAGGGGAATCAGCCCCAGCATTTT.

This clonotype was counted a few times. The V and J genes are TRBV27 and TRBJ2-1, with TRBD1 matching 10 bases. Trimming removed 7 bases from V and 7 bases from J; junction bases left unmatched: 7. The CDR3 extends over 14 amino acids. Germline V gene sequence: CDR1 MNHEY, CDR2 SMNVEV (reference sequence). DNA of the CDR3: TGTGCCAGCATTGGGACAGGGGCAGGGAATGAGCAGTTCTTC. Its protein is CASIGTGAGNEQFF.

The rearrangement links TRBV19 to TRBJ1-5, with 7 nucleotides matching TRBD1. The CDR3 loop spans 16 amino acids. V gave up 9 bases and J gave up 3 bases; unmatched junction bases: 14. Looked up from germline, CDR1 is LNHDA and CDR2 is SQIVND (reference sequence). The CDR3 nucleotides read TGTGCCAGCGCAGGGGGGTATGGGATCGCCAATCAGCCCCAGCATTTT. Translation: CASAGGYGIANQPQHF.

This clonotype was seen many times. The chain couples TRBV7-2 to TRBJ2-3; D remains ambiguous. V gave up 1 base and J gave up 1 base, with 9 bases separating them. The CDR3 runs 15 residues. CDR1 SGHTA and CDR2 FQGNSA come from the germline V gene. The CDR3: CASSLEGRRTDTQYF. CDR3 bases: TGTGCCAGCAGCTTAGAAGGGCGGCGCACAGATACGCAGTATTTT. Filled out from reference TRBV7-2 and TRBJ2-3, the complete variable domain reads GAGVSQSPSNKVTEKGKDVELRCDPISGHTALYWYRQSLGQGLEFLIYFQGNSAPDKSGLPSDRFSAERTGGSVSTLTIQRTQQEDSAVYLCASSLEGRRTDTQYFGPGTRLTVL.

The chain carries TRBV7-8 and TRBJ1-5, with 8 bases matching TRBD1. The germline CDR1 and CDR2 sequences are SGHVS and FQNEAQ. V lost 3 bases, J lost 0 bases, and 4 bases stayed unmatched. The CDR3 loop spans 16 amino acids. CDR3 protein: CASSFLTGDSNQPQHF. CDR3 DNA sequence: TGTGCCAGCAGCTTCCTGACAGGGGATAGCAATCAGCCCCAGCATTTT.

This chain links TRBV3-1 with TRBJ2-7; the D gene could be TRBD1 or TRBD2 (5 bases each). The germline V gene has CDR1 LGHDT and CDR2 YNNKEL (reference sequence). The V end was cut by 0 bases, the J end by 7 bases, with 13 bases between. CDR3 length: 14 residues. CDR3 in amino acids: CASSQEYGAREQYV. For the CDR3, the DNA is TGTGCCAGCAGCCAAGAGTACGGGGCGCGTGAGCAGTACGTC.

V is TRBV20-1 and J is TRBJ2-5, with 7 nucleotides matching TRBD2. The V gene end was trimmed by 7 bases and the J gene end by 7 bases; junction bases not matched to a gene: 12. The CDR3 has 13 amino acids. Germline values: CDR1 DFQATT, CDR2 SNEGSKA (reference sequence). CDR3 protein: CSGPLGGSGTQYF. The CDR3 DNA reads TGCAGTGGCCCCTTGGGGGGGAGTGGGACCCAGTACTTC.

The rearrangement joins TRBV7-3 to TRBJ2-1; weak D call: TRBD2 (7 bases). There are 15 residues in the CDR3. Trimming left V 5 bases short and J 5 bases short, with 16 bases between. Germline-derived CDR1 and CDR2 are SGHTA and FQGTGA. CDR3 amino acids: CASSQLGGGHNEQFF. The CDR3 nucleotides are TGTGCCAGCAGCCAGTTGGGGGGGGGCCACAATGAGCAGTTCTTC.

The table lists this clonotype with many counts. This chain joins TRBV7-3 and TRBJ1-6, with 7 bases fitting TRBD1. CDR1 SGHTA and CDR2 FQGTGA come from the germline V gene. With 6 bases clipped from V and 7 bases from J, the junction kept 3 bases outside the gene matches. This CDR3 region has 13 residues. The CDR3 spells CASSSTGNSPLHF. CDR3 bases: TGTGCCAGCAGTTCGACAGGGAATTCACCCCTCCACTTT.

This chain uses TRBV19 with TRBJ2-1; 12 bases are shared with TRBD2. The CDR3 runs to 15 residues. The germline V gene encodes CDR1 LNHDA and CDR2 SQIVND (reference sequence). J lost 7 bases, V lost 8 bases, and 9 bases had no gene match. CDR3 in DNA: TGTGCCAGTCAAGAACTAGCGGGGGGTTGGAATGAGCAGTTCTTC. Its translation is CASQELAGGWNEQFF. The full variable domain, with the rest looked up from reference TRBV19 and TRBJ2-1, is DGGITQSPKYLFRKEGQNVTLSCEQNLNHDAMYWYRQDPGQGLRLIYYSQIVNDFQKGDIAEGYSVSREKKESFPLTVTSAQKNPTAFYLCASQELAGGWNEQFFGPGTRLTVL.

The gene calls are TRBV20-1 and TRBJ2-1; no definite D call. Germline V gene sequence: CDR1 DFQATT, CDR2 SNEGSKA (reference sequence). This CDR3 comprises 14 residues. V was clipped by 0 bases and J by 6 bases, with 12 bases between them. The DNA of the CDR3 is TGCAGTGCTAGAGAAGGACGGATGGCCAATGAGCAGTTCTTC. It specifies CSAREGRMANEQFF.

This clonotype was counted only a few times. The CDR3 nucleotides read TGTGCCAGCAGTTCAATTACAGGGGGCCCTGGAAACACCATATATTTT. Translated: CASSSITGGPGNTIYF. The rearrangement links TRBV6-1 to TRBJ1-3; 9 bases are a match to TRBD1. This CDR3 region has 16 residues. The germline V gene encodes CDR1 MNHNS and CDR2 SASEGT. Trimming took 5 bases from V and 2 from J; bases not matched to a gene: 7.